This T cell receptor beta chain was recovered during a study of patients and donors after allogeneic stem cell transplantation. This CDR3 contains 14 residues. Germline CDR1 MDHEN, CDR2 SYDVKM. The germline V and J ends were trimmed by 2 bases and 7 bases, with 14 bases remaining between them. TCRdb re-analysed the RT-PCR reads in MiXCR, keeping a single row per CDR3 protein. The sample holds about 150,000 distinct CDR3 sequences; about 40% are singletons and the top ten take 40% to 55%. This clonotype originated in a human donor who was either an allogeneic HSCT recipient or a stem cell or donor lymphocyte infusion donor (not recorded which). It is not recorded whose cells these are; they may come from a transplant donor. Sequenced: blood, either unsorted or a sorted T cell fraction (not recorded which). The chain joins TRBV28 to TRBJ1-2, with a tentative D call TRBD1 (5 bases). CDR3 sequence (DNA): TGTGCCAGCAGTTTAGGGGGAACCAATGGTGGCTACACCTTC. The encoded protein is CASSLGGTNGGYTF.